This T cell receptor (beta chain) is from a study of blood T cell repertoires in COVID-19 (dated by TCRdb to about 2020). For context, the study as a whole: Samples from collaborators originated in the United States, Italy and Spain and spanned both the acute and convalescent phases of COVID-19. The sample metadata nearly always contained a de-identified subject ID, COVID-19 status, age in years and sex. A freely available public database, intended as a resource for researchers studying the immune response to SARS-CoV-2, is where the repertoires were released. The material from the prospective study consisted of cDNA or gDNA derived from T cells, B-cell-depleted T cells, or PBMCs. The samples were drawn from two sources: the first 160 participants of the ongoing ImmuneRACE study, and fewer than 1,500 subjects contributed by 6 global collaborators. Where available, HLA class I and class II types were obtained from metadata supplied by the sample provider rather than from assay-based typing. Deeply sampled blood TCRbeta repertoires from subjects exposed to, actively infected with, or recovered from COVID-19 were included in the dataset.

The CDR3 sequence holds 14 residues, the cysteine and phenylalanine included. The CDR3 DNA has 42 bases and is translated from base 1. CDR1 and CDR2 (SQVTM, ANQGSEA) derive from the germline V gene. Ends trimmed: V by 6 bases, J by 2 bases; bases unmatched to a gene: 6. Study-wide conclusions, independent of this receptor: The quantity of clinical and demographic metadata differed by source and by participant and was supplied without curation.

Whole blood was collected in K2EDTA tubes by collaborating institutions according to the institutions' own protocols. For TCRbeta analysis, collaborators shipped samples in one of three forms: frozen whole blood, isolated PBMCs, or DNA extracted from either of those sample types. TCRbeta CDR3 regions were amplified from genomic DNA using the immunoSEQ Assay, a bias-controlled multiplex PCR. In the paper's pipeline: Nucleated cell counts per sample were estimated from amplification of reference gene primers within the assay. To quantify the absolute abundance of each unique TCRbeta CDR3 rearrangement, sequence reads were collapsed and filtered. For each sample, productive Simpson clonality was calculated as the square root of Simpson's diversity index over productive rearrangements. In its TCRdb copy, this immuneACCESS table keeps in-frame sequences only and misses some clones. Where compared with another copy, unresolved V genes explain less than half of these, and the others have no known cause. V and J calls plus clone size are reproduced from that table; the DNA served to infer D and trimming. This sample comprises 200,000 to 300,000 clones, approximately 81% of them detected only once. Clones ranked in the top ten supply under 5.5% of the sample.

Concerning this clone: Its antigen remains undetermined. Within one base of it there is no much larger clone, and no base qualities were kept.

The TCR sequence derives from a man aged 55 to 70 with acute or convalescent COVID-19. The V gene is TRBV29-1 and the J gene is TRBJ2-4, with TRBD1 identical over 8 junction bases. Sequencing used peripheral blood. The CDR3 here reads CSVRTGLTKNIQYF. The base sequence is TGCAGCGTAAGGACAGGGTTGACCAAAAACATTCAGTACTTC.